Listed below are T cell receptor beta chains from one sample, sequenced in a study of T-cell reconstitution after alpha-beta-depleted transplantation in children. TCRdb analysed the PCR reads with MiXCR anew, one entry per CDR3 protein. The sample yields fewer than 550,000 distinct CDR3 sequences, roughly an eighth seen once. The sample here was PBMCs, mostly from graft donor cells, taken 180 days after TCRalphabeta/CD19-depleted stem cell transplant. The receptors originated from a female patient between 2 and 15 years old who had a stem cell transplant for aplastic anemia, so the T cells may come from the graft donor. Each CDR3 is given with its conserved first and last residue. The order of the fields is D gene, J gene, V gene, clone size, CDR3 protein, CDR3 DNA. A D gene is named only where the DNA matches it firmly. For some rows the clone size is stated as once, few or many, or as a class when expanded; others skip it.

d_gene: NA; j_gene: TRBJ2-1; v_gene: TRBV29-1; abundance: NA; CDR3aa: CSVGGSVYYNEQFF; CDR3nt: TGCAGCGTTGGAGGGAGTGTCTACTACAATGAGCAGTTCTTC
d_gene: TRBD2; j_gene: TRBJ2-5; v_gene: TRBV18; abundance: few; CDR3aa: CASSSSGLAVQETQYF; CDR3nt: TGTGCCAGCTCATCGTCGGGACTAGCGGTACAAGAGACCCAGTACTTC
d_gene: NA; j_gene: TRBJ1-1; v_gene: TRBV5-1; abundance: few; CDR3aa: CASSPSSEGTEAFF; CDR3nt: TGCGCCAGCAGCCCCAGCAGCGAAGGCACTGAAGCTTTCTTT
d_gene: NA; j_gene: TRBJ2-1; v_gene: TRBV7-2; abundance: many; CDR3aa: CASSLAGANEQFF; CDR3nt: TGTGCCAGCAGCTTAGCGGGAGCTAATGAGCAGTTCTTC
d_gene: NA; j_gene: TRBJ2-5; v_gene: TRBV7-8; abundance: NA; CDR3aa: CAILSGVRETQYF; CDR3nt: TGTGCCATCCTCTCGGGAGTACGAGAGACCCAGTACTTC
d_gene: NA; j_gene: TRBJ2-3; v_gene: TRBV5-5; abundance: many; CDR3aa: CASSLGSPDTQYF; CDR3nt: TGTGCCAGCAGCTTGGGCTCGCCAGATACGCAGTATTTT
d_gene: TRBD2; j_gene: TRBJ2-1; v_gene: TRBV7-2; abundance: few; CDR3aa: CASSSRTSDYNEQFF; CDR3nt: TGTGCCAGCAGCTCCCGGACTAGCGATTACAATGAGCAGTTCTTC
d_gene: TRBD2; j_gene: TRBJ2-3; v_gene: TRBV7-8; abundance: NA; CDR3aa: CASSLLAGEDF; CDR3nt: TGTGCCAGCAGCTTACTGGCGGGAGAGGATTTT
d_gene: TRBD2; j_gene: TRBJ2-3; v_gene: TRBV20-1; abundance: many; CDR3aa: CSARDYLEDTQYF; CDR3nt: TGCAGTGCTCGGGACTATCTGGAAGATACGCAGTATTTT
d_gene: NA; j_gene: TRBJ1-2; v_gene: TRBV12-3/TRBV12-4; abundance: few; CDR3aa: CASSLGQPYTF; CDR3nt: TGTGCCAGTAGCTTAGGACAGCCCTACACCTTC
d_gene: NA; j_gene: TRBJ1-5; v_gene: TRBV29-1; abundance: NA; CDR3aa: CSVVVNSNQPQHF; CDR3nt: TGCAGCGTTGTCGTTAATAGCAATCAGCCCCAGCATTTT
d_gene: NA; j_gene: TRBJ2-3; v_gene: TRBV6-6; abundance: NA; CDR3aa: CASSYRAGTQYF; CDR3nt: TGTGCCAGCAGTTACCGTGCAGGAACGCAGTATTTT
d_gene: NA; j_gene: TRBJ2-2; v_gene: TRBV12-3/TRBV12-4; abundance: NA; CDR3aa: CASSPRTGDRELFF; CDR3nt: TGTGCCAGCAGTCCGCGGACTGGGGACCGGGAGCTGTTTTTT
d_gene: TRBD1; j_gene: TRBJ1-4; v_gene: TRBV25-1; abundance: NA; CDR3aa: CASSPRGLEKLFF; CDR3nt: TGTGCCAGCAGTCCCAGGGGGCTTGAAAAACTGTTTTTT
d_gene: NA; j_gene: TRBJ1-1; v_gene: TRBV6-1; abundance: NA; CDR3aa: CASSQGPGNTEAFF; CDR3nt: TGTGCCAGCAGTCAGGGGCCGGGGAACACTGAAGCTTTCTTT
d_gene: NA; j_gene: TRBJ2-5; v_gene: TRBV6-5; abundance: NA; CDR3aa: CASSYSPSTPEETQYF; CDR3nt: TGTGCCAGCAGTTACTCACCGTCAACCCCAGAAGAGACCCAGTACTTC
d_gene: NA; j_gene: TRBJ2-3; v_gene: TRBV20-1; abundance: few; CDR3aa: CSARDLGRSTDTQYF; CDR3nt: TGCAGTGCTAGAGATCTGGGTAGGAGCACAGATACGCAGTATTTT
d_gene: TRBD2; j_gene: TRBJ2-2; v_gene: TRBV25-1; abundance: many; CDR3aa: CASSLLAGDTGELFF; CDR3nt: TGTGCCAGCAGCTTACTAGCGGGAGACACCGGGGAGCTGTTTTTT
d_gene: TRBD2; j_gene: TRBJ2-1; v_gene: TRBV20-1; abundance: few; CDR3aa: CSARDQRGLYNEQFF; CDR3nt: TGCAGTGCTAGAGACCAGCGGGGCCTATACAATGAGCAGTTCTTC
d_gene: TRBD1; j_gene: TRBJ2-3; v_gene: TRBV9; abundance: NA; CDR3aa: CASSALPGTGGTDTQYF; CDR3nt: TGTGCCAGCAGCGCGCTCCCCGGGACAGGGGGCACAGATACGCAGTATTTT
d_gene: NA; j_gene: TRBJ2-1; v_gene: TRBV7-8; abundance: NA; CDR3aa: CASSQKGGAGNEQFF; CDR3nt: TGTGCCAGCAGCCAAAAGGGGGGGGCTGGGAATGAGCAGTTCTTC
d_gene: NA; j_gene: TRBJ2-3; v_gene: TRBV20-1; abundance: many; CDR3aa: CSARRMSLTDTQYF; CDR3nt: TGCAGTGCCAGGCGGATGAGCCTCACAGATACGCAGTATTTT
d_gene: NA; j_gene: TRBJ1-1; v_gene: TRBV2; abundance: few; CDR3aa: CASSSVKAFF; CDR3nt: TGTGCCAGCAGTAGCGTGAAAGCTTTCTTT
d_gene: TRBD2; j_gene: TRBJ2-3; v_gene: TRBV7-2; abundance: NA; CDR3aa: CASSLKAGGGADTQYF; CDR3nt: TGTGCCAGCAGCTTGAAGGCGGGAGGGGGGGCAGATACGCAGTATTTT
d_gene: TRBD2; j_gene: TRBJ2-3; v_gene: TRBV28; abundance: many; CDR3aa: CASSSRRERGDTQYF; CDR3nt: TGTGCCAGCAGTTCTCGGCGGGAGCGCGGGGATACGCAGTATTTT
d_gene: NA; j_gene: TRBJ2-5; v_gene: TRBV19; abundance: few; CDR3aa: CASSMVGEETQYF; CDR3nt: TGTGCCAGTAGTATGGTCGGGGAAGAGACCCAGTACTTC
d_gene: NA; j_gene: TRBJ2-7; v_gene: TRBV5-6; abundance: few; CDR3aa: CASSHDAGPSYEQYF; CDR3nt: TGTGCCAGCAGCCACGATGCGGGTCCCTCCTACGAGCAGTACTTC
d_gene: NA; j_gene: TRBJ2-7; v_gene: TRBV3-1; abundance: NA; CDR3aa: CASSQGPGTYEQYF; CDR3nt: TGTGCCAGCAGCCAAGGTCCGGGTACCTACGAGCAGTACTTC
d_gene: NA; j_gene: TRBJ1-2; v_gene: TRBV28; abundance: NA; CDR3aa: CASSFQGSDGYTF; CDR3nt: TGTGCCAGCAGTTTTCAGGGCTCGGATGGCTACACCTTC
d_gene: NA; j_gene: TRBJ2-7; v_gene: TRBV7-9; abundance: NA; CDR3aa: CASGLQGAYEQYF; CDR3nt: TGTGCCAGCGGGTTACAGGGTGCCTACGAGCAGTACTTC
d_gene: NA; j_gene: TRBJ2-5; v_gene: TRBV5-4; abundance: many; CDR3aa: CASSFLSGAARETQYF; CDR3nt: TGTGCCAGCAGCTTCCTTTCCGGAGCGGCCAGGGAGACCCAGTACTTC
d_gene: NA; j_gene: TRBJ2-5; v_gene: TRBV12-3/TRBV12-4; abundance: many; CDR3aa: CASSIQETQYF; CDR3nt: TGTGCCAGCAGTATCCAAGAGACCCAGTACTTC
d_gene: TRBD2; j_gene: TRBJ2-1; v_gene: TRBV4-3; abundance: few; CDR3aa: CASSREGLAGNEQFF; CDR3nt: TGCGCCAGCAGCCGGGAGGGACTAGCGGGCAATGAGCAGTTCTTC
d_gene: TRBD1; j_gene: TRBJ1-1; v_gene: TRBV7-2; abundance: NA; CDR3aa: CASSPRQGSGTEAFF; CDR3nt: TGTGCCAGCAGCCCCAGACAGGGAAGTGGTACTGAAGCTTTCTTT
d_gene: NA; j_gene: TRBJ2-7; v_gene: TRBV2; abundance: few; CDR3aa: CASSAGSLPRYEQYF; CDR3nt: TGTGCCAGCAGCGCCGGGTCCCTTCCCCGCTACGAGCAGTACTTC
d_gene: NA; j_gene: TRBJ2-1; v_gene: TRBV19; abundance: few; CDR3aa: CASSPRTVYNEQFF; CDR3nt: TGTGCCAGTAGTCCCCGGACAGTTTACAATGAGCAGTTCTTC
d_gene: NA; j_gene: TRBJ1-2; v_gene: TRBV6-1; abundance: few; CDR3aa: CASSEERAIRIYGYTF; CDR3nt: TGTGCCAGCAGTGAAGAAAGGGCCATCCGTATCTATGGCTACACCTTC
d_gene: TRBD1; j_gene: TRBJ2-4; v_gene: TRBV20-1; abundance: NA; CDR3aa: CSALGQGGNIQYF; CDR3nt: TGCAGTGCCCTGGGACAGGGTGGGAACATTCAGTACTTC
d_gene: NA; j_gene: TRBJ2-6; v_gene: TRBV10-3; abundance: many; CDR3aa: CAIRALYGVPGANVLTF; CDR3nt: TGTGCCATCAGGGCCCTTTACGGGGTCCCTGGGGCCAACGTCCTGACTTTC
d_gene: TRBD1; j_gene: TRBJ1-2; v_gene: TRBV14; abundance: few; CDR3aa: CASSQTGRYGYTF; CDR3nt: TGTGCCAGCAGCCAGACAGGGAGATATGGCTACACCTTC
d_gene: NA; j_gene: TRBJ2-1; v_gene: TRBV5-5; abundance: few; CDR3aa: CASSLEGEVYNEQFF; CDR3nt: TGTGCCAGCAGCTTGGAGGGGGAGGTCTACAATGAGCAGTTCTTC
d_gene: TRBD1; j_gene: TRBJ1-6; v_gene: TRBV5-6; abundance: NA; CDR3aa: CASSSTGANSPLHF; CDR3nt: TGTGCCAGCAGCTCGACAGGGGCTAATTCACCCCTCCACTTT
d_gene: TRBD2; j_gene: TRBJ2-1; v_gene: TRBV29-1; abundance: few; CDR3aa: CSVELAAVNEQFF; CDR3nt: TGCAGCGTTGAACTAGCGGCAGTCAATGAGCAGTTCTTC
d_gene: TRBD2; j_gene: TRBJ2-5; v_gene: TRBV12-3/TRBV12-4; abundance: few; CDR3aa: CASSPSGGVETQYF; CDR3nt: TGTGCCAGCAGCCCTAGCGGAGGGGTAGAGACCCAGTACTTC
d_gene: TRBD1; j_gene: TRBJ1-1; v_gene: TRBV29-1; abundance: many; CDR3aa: CSVDRDRETEAFF; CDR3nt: TGCAGCGTTGATCGGGACAGGGAAACTGAAGCTTTCTTT
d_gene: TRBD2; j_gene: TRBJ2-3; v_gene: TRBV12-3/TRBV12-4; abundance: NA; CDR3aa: CASNQRGVLTDTQYF; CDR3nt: TGTGCCAGCAATCAGCGGGGGGTCCTCACAGATACGCAGTATTTT
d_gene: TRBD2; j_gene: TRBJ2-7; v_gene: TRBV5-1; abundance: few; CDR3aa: CASSLGLAGTVEQYF; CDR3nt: TGCGCCAGCAGTTTGGGTCTAGCGGGAACGGTCGAGCAGTACTTC
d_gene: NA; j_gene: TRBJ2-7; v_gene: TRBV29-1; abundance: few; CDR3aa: CSVWAGAAYEQYF; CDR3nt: TGCAGCGTTTGGGCGGGGGCAGCCTACGAGCAGTACTTC
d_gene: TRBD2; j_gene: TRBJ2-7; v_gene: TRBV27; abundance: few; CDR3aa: CASSPTTSGGTYEQYF; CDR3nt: TGTGCCAGCAGTCCGACCACTAGCGGGGGAACCTACGAGCAGTACTTC
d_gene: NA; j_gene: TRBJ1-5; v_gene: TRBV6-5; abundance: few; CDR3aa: CASSSHQGVGNQPQHF; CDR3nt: TGTGCCAGCAGTTCACATCAGGGAGTTGGCAATCAGCCCCAGCATTTT
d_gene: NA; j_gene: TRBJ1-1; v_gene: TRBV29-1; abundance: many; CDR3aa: CSVEVAGSSEAFF; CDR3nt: TGCAGCGTTGAGGTTGCTGGGTCTTCTGAAGCTTTCTTT
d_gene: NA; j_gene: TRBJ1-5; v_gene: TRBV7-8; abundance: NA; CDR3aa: CASSLAVDYRVLQPQHF; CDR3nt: TGTGCCAGCAGCTTAGCGGTCGATTACAGGGTGTTGCAGCCCCAGCATTTT
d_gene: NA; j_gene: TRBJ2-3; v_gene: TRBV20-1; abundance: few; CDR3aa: CSARIADTQYF; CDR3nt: TGCAGTGCTAGGATAGCGGATACGCAGTATTTT
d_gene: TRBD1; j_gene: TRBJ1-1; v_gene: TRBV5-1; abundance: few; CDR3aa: CASSLANTGVAEAFF; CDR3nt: TGCGCCAGCAGCTTGGCCAATACAGGGGTGGCTGAAGCTTTCTTT
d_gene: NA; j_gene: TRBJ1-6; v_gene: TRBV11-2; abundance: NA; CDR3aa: CASSLVGRVNSPLHF; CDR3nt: TGTGCCAGCAGCTTAGTGGGCAGGGTGAATTCACCCCTCCACTTT